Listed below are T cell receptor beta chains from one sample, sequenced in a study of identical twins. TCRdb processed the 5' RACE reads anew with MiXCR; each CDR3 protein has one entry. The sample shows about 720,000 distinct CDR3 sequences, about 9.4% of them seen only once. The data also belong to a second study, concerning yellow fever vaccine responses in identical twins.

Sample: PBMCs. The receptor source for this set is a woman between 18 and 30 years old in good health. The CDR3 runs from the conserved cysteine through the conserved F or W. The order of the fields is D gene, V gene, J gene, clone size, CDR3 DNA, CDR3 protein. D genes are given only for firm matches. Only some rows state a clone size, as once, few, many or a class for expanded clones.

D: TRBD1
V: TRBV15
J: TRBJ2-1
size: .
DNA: TGTGCCACCAGCAGAACCGGGACAGGCACCTTTGATGAGCAGTTCTTC
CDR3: CATSRTGTGTFDEQFF

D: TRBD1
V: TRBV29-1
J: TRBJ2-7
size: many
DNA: TGCAGCGCCACCCCGCCCTGGACAGGGGACTCCTACGAGCAGTACTTC
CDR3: CSATPPWTGDSYEQYF

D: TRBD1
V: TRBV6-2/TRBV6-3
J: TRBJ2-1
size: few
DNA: TGTGCCAGCAGTCCGACAGGGGTTTACAATGAGCAGTTCTTC
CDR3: CASSPTGVYNEQFF

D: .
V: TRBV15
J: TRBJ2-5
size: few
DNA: TGTGCCACCAGCAGAGGGGCAGGGATTGAGACCCAGTACTTC
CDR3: CATSRGAGIETQYF

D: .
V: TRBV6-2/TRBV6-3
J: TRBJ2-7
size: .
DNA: TGTGCCAGCAGTTACTCGGGCGGGGACCTCTACGAGCAGTACTTC
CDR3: CASSYSGGDLYEQYF

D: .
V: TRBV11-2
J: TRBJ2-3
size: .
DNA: TGTGCCAGCAGCTTATGGACGGACACAGATACGCAGTATTTT
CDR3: CASSLWTDTDTQYF

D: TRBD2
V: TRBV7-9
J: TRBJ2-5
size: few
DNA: TGTGCCGCAAGGGATACAGCGGGGACCCAAGAGACCCAGTACTTC
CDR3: CAARDTAGTQETQYF

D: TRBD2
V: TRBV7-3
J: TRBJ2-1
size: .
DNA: TGTGCCAGCAGGGCTCTGGGCGGGGGGGCCTACAATGAGCAGTTCTTC
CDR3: CASRALGGGAYNEQFF

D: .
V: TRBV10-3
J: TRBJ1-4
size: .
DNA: TGTGCCATCAGTGAGTCCTATGAGGAGACAGAACCAAATGAAAAACTGTTTTTT
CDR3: CAISESYEETEPNEKLFF

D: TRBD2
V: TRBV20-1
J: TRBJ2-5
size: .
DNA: TGCAGTGCTAGAGGGTTCCTAGCGGGGGGGCCGGGGGAGACCCAGTACTTC
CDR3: CSARGFLAGGPGETQYF

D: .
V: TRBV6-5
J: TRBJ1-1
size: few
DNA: TGTGCCAGCAGTTACTCGAAGACGGGGGAAAACACTGAAGCTTTCTTT
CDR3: CASSYSKTGENTEAFF

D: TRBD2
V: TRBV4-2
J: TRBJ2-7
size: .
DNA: TGTGCCAGCAGCCGGCTAGCGGGAGGGCCCGACGAGCAGTACTTC
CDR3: CASSRLAGGPDEQYF

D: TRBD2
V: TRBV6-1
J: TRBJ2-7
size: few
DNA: TGTGCCAGCAGCTGGGGGGCTAGCGGGGACCGCCAGGACGAGCAGTACTTC
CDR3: CASSWGASGDRQDEQYF

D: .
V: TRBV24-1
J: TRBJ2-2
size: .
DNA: TGTGCCACCAGTTCCTCCCCCTCGAGAGTTCGGAACACCGGGGAGCTGTTTTTT
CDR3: CATSSSPSRVRNTGELFF

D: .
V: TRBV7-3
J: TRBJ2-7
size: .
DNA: TGTGCCAGCACCCTAAAACCTGGGACACAGTACGAGCAGTACTTC
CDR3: CASTLKPGTQYEQYF

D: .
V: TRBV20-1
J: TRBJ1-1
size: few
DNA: TGCAGTGCTCCCTTGCCAGACCGAGTAGAAGCTTTCTTT
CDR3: CSAPLPDRVEAFF

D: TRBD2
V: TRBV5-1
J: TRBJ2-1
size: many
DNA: TGCGCCAGCAGCTCACCTAGCGGAAATGAGCAGTTCTTC
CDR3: CASSSPSGNEQFF

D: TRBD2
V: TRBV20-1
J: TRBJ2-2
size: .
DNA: TGCAGTGCTAGAGATCGGGAGGGGGGGGACACCGGGGAGCTGTTTTTT
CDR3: CSARDREGGDTGELFF

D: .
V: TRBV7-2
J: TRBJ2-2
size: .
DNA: TGTGCCAGCAGCTCTCAAGCCTCCATTAACACCGGGGAGCTGTTTTTT
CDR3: CASSSQASINTGELFF

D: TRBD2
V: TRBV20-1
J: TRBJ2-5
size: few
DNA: TGCAGTGCCAACTCCAGGGAGGGTAGGGAGACCCAGTACTTC
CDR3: CSANSREGRETQYF

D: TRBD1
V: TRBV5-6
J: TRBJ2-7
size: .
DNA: TGTGCCAGCAGCGAGGGGACAGAGTATACGGGGTACTTC
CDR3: CASSEGTEYTGYF

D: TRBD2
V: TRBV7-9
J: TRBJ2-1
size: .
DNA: TGTGCCAGCAGCTTGGTGGTTGCGGCGGGGGGTCGTGATGAGCAGTTCTTC
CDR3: CASSLVVAAGGRDEQFF

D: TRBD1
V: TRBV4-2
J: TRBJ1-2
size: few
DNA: TGTGCCAGCAGCCAACCAGTGGGACAGGTCGATGACTATGGCTACACCTTC
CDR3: CASSQPVGQVDDYGYTF

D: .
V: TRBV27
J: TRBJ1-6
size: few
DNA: TGTGCCAGCAGTTTCCGGGGGTGGGACGGTAATTCACCCCTCCACTTT
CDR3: CASSFRGWDGNSPLHF

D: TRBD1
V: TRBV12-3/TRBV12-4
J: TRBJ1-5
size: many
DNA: TGTGCCAGCAGTTTCGGACAGGGCGGGAGCAATCAGCCCCAGCATTTT
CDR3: CASSFGQGGSNQPQHF

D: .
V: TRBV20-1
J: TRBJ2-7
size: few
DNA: TGCAGTGCTACCCAGTGGCGGGGCTCCTACGAGCAGTACTTC
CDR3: CSATQWRGSYEQYF